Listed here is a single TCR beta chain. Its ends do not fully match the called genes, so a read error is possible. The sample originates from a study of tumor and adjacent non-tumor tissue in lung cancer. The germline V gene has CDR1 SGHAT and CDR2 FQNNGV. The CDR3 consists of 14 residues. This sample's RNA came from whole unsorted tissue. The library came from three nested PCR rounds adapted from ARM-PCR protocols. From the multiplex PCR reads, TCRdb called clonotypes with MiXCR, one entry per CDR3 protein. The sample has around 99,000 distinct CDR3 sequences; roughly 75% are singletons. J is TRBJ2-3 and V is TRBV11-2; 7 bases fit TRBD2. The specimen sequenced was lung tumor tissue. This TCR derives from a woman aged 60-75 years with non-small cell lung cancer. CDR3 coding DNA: TGTGCAAGCAGCCCGAGGACTAGAGTAGATACGCAGTATTTT. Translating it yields CASSPRTRVDTQYF.